This T cell receptor (beta chain) was captured in a study of long-term antiretroviral therapy in people with HIV. Overall study context: First collections came about a decade before the 2015 immediate-ART recommendation.

Trimming took 2 bases from V and 2 from J, leaving 3 bases between them. This CDR3 has 12 residues. Germline V gene data show CDR1 as LNHDA and CDR2 as SQIVND (reference sequence). This clone occurred a few times. Survey-level resolution applied to immunoSEQ assay v3.0. TCRdb keeps only in-frame clones here, not all; method: immunoSEQ multiplex PCR. The sample includes around 18,000 clones, around 79% seen only once; the top ten take roughly 6.7%. Every single participant having HIV got treatment inside the United States. V gene TRBV19 combines with J gene TRBJ1-2; D is undetermined. This receptor was identified in a man younger than 30 with HIV. Sequenced material: unsorted PBMCs, taken at the start of antiretroviral therapy, before treatment. The CDR3 here is CASSIQNYGYTF. Here the CDR3 DNA reads TGTGCCAGTAGTATACAGAACTATGGCTACACCTTC.